Shown below are 26 T cell receptor beta chains from a single sample sequenced in a study of shared clonotypes between healthy human individuals. The table came from immunoSEQ multiplex PCR; TCRdb's copy has only in-frame clones and leaves some out. The table has about 1 million clones, more than 65% seen once; the top ten hold roughly 1.5%. Sequencing was performed on memory CD4+ T cells sorted from blood. The subset here: CD45RA-negative fraction. These receptors were obtained from a man aged 18-30 years in good health.

Worth noting for this clone: A read error is likely here: a far larger clone is one base away. V is TRBV7-9 and J is TRBJ2-2; possible D gene TRBD2, 6 bases. The CDR3 covers 16 residues. The ends were cut back, 5 bases at V and 2 bases at J, with 15 bases in the middle. CDR1 is SEHNR, CDR2 FQNEAQ, per germline (reference sequence). Here the CDR3 reads CASSGRNQGNTGELFF. CDR3 coding DNA: TGTGCCAGCAGCGGGAGGAATCAGGGAAACACCGGGGAGCTGTTTTTT. Full variable domain (rest looked up from reference TRBV7-9 and TRBJ2-2): DTGVSQNPRHKITKRGQNVTFRCDPISEHNRLYWYRQTLGQGPEFLTYFQNEAQLEKSRLLSDRFSAERPKGSFSTLEIQRTEQGDSAMYLCASSGRNQGNTGELFFGEGSRLTVL.

This sequence joins TRBV7-2 and TRBJ2-3; 8 positions match TRBD1. Per germline, CDR1 SGHTA and CDR2 FQGNSA. CDR3 length: 15 amino acids. Germline trimming cut 4 bases from V and 2 bases from J; bases unmatched to any gene: 5. The CDR3 protein is CASSSTGGPTDTQYF. In DNA form, the CDR3 reads TGTGCCAGCAGCTCCACAGGGGGGCCCACAGATACGCAGTATTTT.

V is TRBV18 and J is TRBJ2-7, with 8 nucleotides matching TRBD1. Unmatched junction bases numbered 7, after V lost 3 bases and J lost 3 bases. This CDR3 region has 15 residues. The V gene's germline CDR1 is KGHSH and CDR2 LQKENI. CDR3 nucleotide sequence: TGTGCCAGCTCACCCAGGGGGACAGGTCTCTACGAGCAGTACTTC. This gives the protein CASSPRGTGLYEQYF.

This chain uses TRBV6-1 with TRBJ1-1, with D uncertain. CDR1 MNHNS and CDR2 SASEGT come from the germline V gene. The CDR3 sequence is 14 residues long. Trimming stripped 6 bases from V and 0 bases from J, with 11 bases between. DNA for the CDR3: TGTGCCAGCAGAGAGGACCATTTGAACACTGAAGCTTTCTTT. Protein product: CASREDHLNTEAFF.

This chain uses TRBV7-8 with TRBJ2-7; tentative D call: TRBD2 (6 bases). Trimming pared 3 bases from V and 0 bases from J, leaving 9 bases between. Per the germline V gene, CDR1 is SGHVS and CDR2 is FQNEAQ. CDR3 length: 14 amino acids. The CDR3 is CASSFLGGSYEQYF. CDR3 sequence (DNA): TGTGCCAGCAGCTTTTTGGGGGGCTCCTACGAGCAGTACTTC. Filled out from reference TRBV7-8 and TRBJ2-7, the complete variable domain reads GAGVSQSPRYKVAKRGQDVALRCDPISGHVSLFWYQQALGQGPEFLTYFQNEAQLDKSGLPSDRFFAERPEGSVSTLKIQRTQQEDSAVYLCASSFLGGSYEQYFGPGTRLTVT.

The gene calls are TRBV5-1 and TRBJ1-1; a weak D match, TRBD1 (6 bases). This CDR3 contains 15 residues. Looked up from germline, CDR1 is SGHRS and CDR2 is YFSETQ. Trimming pared 4 bases from V and 1 base from J, leaving 14 bases between. CDR3 region: CASSPVGQRNTEAFF. The DNA of the CDR3 is TGCGCCAGCAGCCCAGTGGGACAACGGAACACTGAAGCTTTCTTT.

The rearrangement uses TRBV7-8 and TRBJ2-7, with 9 bases fitting TRBD1. Germline V gene lookup returns CDR1 SGHVS and CDR2 FQNEAQ. The CDR3 contains 15 residues. Losses at the gene ends were 5 bases for V and 3 bases for J; bases not matched to a gene: 8. Written as DNA, the CDR3 is TGTGCCAGCAGCAGGGACCCGGGACAGGGCTACGAGCAGTACTTC. This sequence encodes CASSRDPGQGYEQYF.

This clone was seen at least ten times. The V and J genes are TRBV27 and TRBJ1-1; the D gene is possibly TRBD1 (5 bases). Trimming took off 3 bases at V and 3 bases at J, with 11 bases between the two ends. The CDR3 totals 14 residues. CDR1 MNHEY and CDR2 SMNVEV come from the germline V gene (reference sequence). The CDR3 sequence is CASSLGGVHTEAFF. In nucleotides, the CDR3 is TGTGCCAGCAGTTTGGGAGGGGTGCACACTGAAGCTTTCTTT.

This clone turned up a few times. The V gene is TRBV2, the J gene TRBJ1-2, with D possibly being TRBD1 (5 bases). Trimming shortened V by 6 bases and J by 3 bases, and 17 bases separated the two germline ends. In germline, CDR1 is SNHLY, CDR2 FYNNEI. The CDR3 runs 15 residues. DNA of the CDR3: TGTGCCAGCAGCAGCAGGGAGGGCTACTACTATGGCTACACCTTC. Its protein is CASSSREGYYYGYTF.

This chain connects TRBV30 to TRBJ2-7; TRBD2 matches 7 bases. The CDR3 totals 15 residues. The germline V gene has CDR1 GTSNPN and CDR2 SVGIG (reference sequence). V was clipped by 1 base and J by 4 bases; unmatched bases: 10. The CDR3 sequence is CAWSDPRAGIYEQYF. The CDR3 DNA sequence: TGTGCCTGGAGTGACCCCAGAGCGGGGATTTACGAGCAGTACTTC. Supplemented by reference TRBV30 and TRBJ2-7, the full variable domain reads SQTIHQWPATLVQPVGSPLSLECTVEGTSNPNLYWYRQAAGRGLQLLFYSVGIGQISSEVPQNLSASRPQDRQFILSSKKLLLSDSGFYLCAWSDPRAGIYEQYFGPGTRLTVT.

Details on this clone: The same CDR3 is also encoded by other DNA sequences in this sample. This chain uses TRBV5-4 with TRBJ2-7, with TRBD1 matching over 8 bases. Trimming at V came to 0 bases and at J to 4 bases, leaving 6 bases not matched to a gene. The CDR3 has 15 amino acids. Per germline, CDR1 SGHNT and CDR2 YYREEE (reference sequence). CDR3 region: CASSLVGQGAYEQYF. CDR3 sequence (DNA): TGTGCCAGCAGCTTGGTTGGGCAGGGGGCTTACGAGCAGTACTTC. The whole variable domain, filled in from reference TRBV5-4 and TRBJ2-7, reads ETGVTQSPTHLIKTRGQQVTLRCSSQSGHNTVSWYQQALGQGPQFIFQYYREEENGRGNFPPRFSGLQFPNYSSELNVNALELDDSALYLCASSLVGQGAYEQYFGPGTRLTVT.

The table lists this clone with a count of one. CDR3 in DNA: TGCGCCAGCAGCTTTGGCCAGCGGGGGACGTACAATGAGCAGTTCTTC. Protein product: CASSFGQRGTYNEQFF. The chain is built from TRBV5-1 and TRBJ2-1; TRBD2 matches 8 bases. Germline lookup yields CDR1 SGHRS and CDR2 YFSETQ. The CDR3 consists of 16 residues. The J segment lost 4 bases and the V segment lost 2 bases, leaving 8 bases of the junction unmatched.

The rearrangement joins TRBV4-1 to TRBJ1-2; the D gene is possibly TRBD1 (6 bases). Per the germline V gene, CDR1 is MGHRA and CDR2 is YSYEKL. The CDR3 extends over 15 amino acids. Trimming removed 2 bases at V and 4 bases at J, with 14 bases between. CDR3 in amino acids: CASSQPQGNAYGYTF. The DNA of the CDR3 is TGCGCCAGCAGCCAACCCCAGGGGAACGCCTATGGCTACACCTTC.

The V gene is TRBV2, the J gene TRBJ2-5; 10 nucleotides match TRBD2. The V gene end was trimmed by 6 bases and the J gene end by 2 bases; junction bases not matched to a gene: 9. CDR1 is SNHLY, CDR2 FYNNEI, per germline. The CDR3 has 16 residues. CDR3 in DNA: TGTGCCAGCAGGTCACGGGCACTAGCGGGACAAGAGACCCAGTACTTC. Its protein is CASRSRALAGQETQYF.

This sequence joins TRBV7-2 and TRBJ2-3; 14 nucleotides line up with TRBD2. This CDR3 spans 16 amino acids. CDR1 is SGHTA and CDR2 is FQGNSA in the germline V gene. With V trimmed by 5 bases and J by 6 bases, 7 bases remained unmatched. CDR3 nucleotides: TGTGCCAGCAGCCCGACTAGCGGGAGGGGTGGGGATACGCAGTATTTT. This encodes CASSPTSGRGGDTQYF. The full variable domain, completed using reference TRBV7-2 and TRBJ2-3, is GAGVSQSPSNKVTEKGKDVELRCDPISGHTALYWYRQSLGQGLEFLIYFQGNSAPDKSGLPSDRFSAERTGGSVSTLTIQRTQQEDSAVYLCASSPTSGRGGDTQYFGPGTRLTVL.

As regards this clone: Different DNA sequences within this sample yield the same CDR3. V gene TRBV28 combines with J gene TRBJ1-2, with TRBD1 matching over 11 bases. CDR3 length: 15 amino acids. Trimming removed 5 bases from V and 4 bases from J; junction bases left unmatched: 6. Germline-derived CDR1 and CDR2 are MDHEN and SYDVKM. In DNA form, the CDR3 reads TGTGCCAGCAGTCCCTTGGGACAGGGGGGCTATGGCTACACCTTC. This sequence encodes CASSPLGQGGYGYTF.

The gene calls are TRBV10-3 and TRBJ2-2, with D perhaps TRBD2 (5 bases). V lost 7 bases and J lost 4, with 7 bases in between. Germline lookup yields CDR1 ENHRY and CDR2 SYGVKD. The CDR3 spans 12 residues. CDR3 loop: CAITSGTGELFF. CDR3 sequence (DNA): TGTGCCATCACCAGCGGCACCGGGGAGCTGTTTTTT.

This chain joins TRBV15 and TRBJ2-2, with D perhaps TRBD2 (5 bases). Per the germline V gene, CDR1 is LNHNV and CDR2 is YYDKDF (reference sequence). The CDR3 is made up of 16 amino acids. V was shortened by 4 bases and J by 3 bases, with 15 bases between the two germline ends. CDR3 protein: CATSTRLLVDTGELFF. The CDR3 DNA reads TGTGCCACCAGCACTCGCCTACTAGTAGACACCGGGGAGCTGTTTTTT.

This clone was observed a single time. This chain connects TRBV6-6 to TRBJ2-5; D gene uncertain. This CDR3 spans 16 amino acids. From germline, CDR1 is MNHNY and CDR2 SVGAGI (reference sequence). The V end lost 0 bases, the J end lost 1 base, and 12 bases lay between the germline ends. CDR3 in DNA: TGTGCCAGCAGTTACTCGAGTGGGGTCGGCCAAGAGACCCAGTACTTC. It yields the protein CASSYSSGVGQETQYF.

This chain uses TRBV4-1 with TRBJ2-3; 12 positions agree with TRBD2. This CDR3 has 17 residues. V lost 0 bases, J lost 4 bases, and 5 bases stayed unmatched. The germline V gene encodes CDR1 MGHRA and CDR2 YSYEKL. In nucleotides, the CDR3 is TGCGCCAGCAGCCAAGATGCTAGCGGGGGGGCAGCAGATACGCAGTATTTT. Amino acids: CASSQDASGGAADTQYF.

The V and J genes are TRBV5-6 and TRBJ1-6; TRBD1 aligns across 8 bases. CDR1 SGHDT and CDR2 YYEEEE come from the germline V gene. The CDR3 runs 17 residues. V was clipped by 4 bases and J by 7 bases; unmatched bases: 13. The CDR3 spells CASSGQTGTGLNSPLHF. The CDR3 DNA reads as TGTGCCAGCAGCGGTCAGACCGGGACAGGCCTAAATTCACCCCTCCACTTT.

V usage is TRBV4-1 and J usage is TRBJ2-3, with TRBD2 identical over 11 bases. The CDR3 consists of 17 residues. V was pared by 1 base and J by 6 bases, with 9 bases of the junction left unmatched. Germline V lookup: CDR1 MGHRA, CDR2 YSYEKL. CDR3 protein: CASSQATTSGEGDTQYF. The CDR3 nucleotides are TGCGCCAGCAGCCAAGCCACGACTAGCGGGGAGGGGGATACGCAGTATTTT.

In its sample, this clone was seen once. The CDR3 loop is CASSIGRIDMNTEAFF. The CDR3 DNA sequence: TGTGCCAGTAGTATAGGTAGAATCGACATGAACACTGAAGCTTTCTTT. This chain connects TRBV19 to TRBJ1-1, with no clear D. Deletions cut 1 base from V and 0 bases from J, with 12 bases between. This CDR3 region has 16 residues. Germline values: CDR1 LNHDA, CDR2 SQIVND (reference sequence).

The rearrangement joins TRBV29-1 to TRBJ1-2; TRBD1 agrees at 7 bases. V lost 5 bases, J lost 1 base, and 19 bases stayed unmatched. The CDR3 contains 18 residues. Germline CDR1 SQVTM, CDR2 ANQGSEA. The CDR3 is CSVYSRDRLIPFNYGYTF. CDR3 DNA sequence: TGCAGCGTTTATTCTCGGGACAGACTGATCCCCTTTAACTATGGCTACACCTTC.

The CDR3 DNA is TGCGCCAGCAGCCCCCAGGGGGCGAATCAGCCCCAGCATTTT. Its translation is CASSPQGANQPQHF. The V gene is TRBV5-1, the J gene TRBJ1-5, with 8 bases identical to TRBD1. Germline lookup yields CDR1 SGHRS and CDR2 YFSETQ. V lost 4 bases to trimming and J lost 4 bases; unmatched junction nucleotides: 4. The CDR3 is 14 amino acids.

About this clone itself: The sample contains more than one DNA sequence encoding this CDR3. This sequence joins TRBV7-2 and TRBJ2-7, with D tentatively TRBD2 (5 bases). The CDR3 spans 14 residues. V was clipped by 4 bases and J by 1 base, with 11 bases between them. Per the germline V gene, CDR1 is SGHTA and CDR2 is FQGNSA. The CDR3 region is CASSSRTGSYEQYF. The CDR3 DNA sequence: TGTGCCAGCAGCTCGCGGACTGGATCCTACGAGCAGTACTTC.